Each of the 27 T cell receptor beta chains below was sequenced from the same sample in a study of blood T cell repertoires in COVID-19. Sequenced by immunoSEQ multiplex PCR; TCRdb stores in-frame clones only, minus some. The sample includes 400,000 to 550,000 clones, roughly nine tenths of them seen just once. Sequences were obtained from PBMCs or T cells enriched from blood (not recorded which). These TCRs come from a woman in her late teens or twenties with acute COVID-19.

The chain joins TRBV6-5 to TRBJ2-7, with TRBD2 matching 12 bases. With 2 bases clipped from V and 4 bases from J, the junction kept 3 bases outside the gene matches. From germline, CDR1 is MNHEY and CDR2 SVGAGI. There are 15 residues in the CDR3. In DNA, the CDR3 is TGTGCCAGCAGTTACCCGACTAGCGGGGGATACGAGCAGTACTTC. This sequence encodes CASSYPTSGGYEQYF.

This rearrangement joins TRBV29-1 to TRBJ2-7; 12 bases map to TRBD1. V dropped 6 bases and J dropped 7; count of bases not matched to a gene: 16. The CDR3 sequence is 16 residues long. Germline CDR1 is SQVTM and CDR2 is ANQGSEA. CDR3 amino acids: CSVQGVAGQGAWEQYF. Here the CDR3 DNA reads TGCAGCGTCCAAGGGGTGGCGGGACAGGGGGCCTGGGAGCAGTACTTC.

The V and J genes are TRBV3-1 (or the pseudogene TRBV3-2) and TRBJ1-1; 8 bases agree with TRBD1. The CDR3 spans 20 residues. With V trimmed by 0 bases and J by 0 bases, 15 bases remained unmatched. Germline loops: CDR1 LGHDT, CDR2 YNNKEL (reference sequence). The CDR3 sequence: CASSQDYPPQGGGMNTEAFF. CDR3 sequence (DNA): TGTGCCAGCAGCCAAGATTACCCCCCACAGGGGGGGGGAATGAACACTGAAGCTTTCTTT.

The rearrangement uses TRBV7-2 and TRBJ1-5; weak D call: TRBD1 (5 bases). The CDR3 contains 13 residues. The germline gives CDR1 SGHTA, CDR2 FQGNSA. The V end lost 5 bases, the J end lost 8 bases, and 13 bases lay between the germline ends. CDR3 region: CASSRAGFEPQHF. In DNA, the CDR3 is TGTGCCAGCAGCCGGGCAGGGTTCGAGCCCCAGCATTTT. The full variable domain, in which reference TRBV7-2 and TRBJ1-5 provide the parts outside the CDR3, is GAGVSQSPSNKVTEKGKDVELRCDPISGHTALYWYRQSLGQGLEFLIYFQGNSAPDKSGLPSDRFSAERTGGSVSTLTIQRTQQEDSAVYLCASSRAGFEPQHFGDGTRLSIL.

This chain joins TRBV19 and TRBJ1-2, with TRBD1 matching over 10 bases. V lost 4 bases to trimming and J lost 3 bases; unmatched junction nucleotides: 5. The CDR3 is made up of 15 amino acids. In germline, CDR1 is LNHDA, CDR2 SQIVND (reference sequence). The CDR3 protein is CASSTDRGQDYGYTF. In DNA form, the CDR3 reads TGTGCCAGTAGTACCGACAGGGGGCAGGACTATGGCTACACCTTC.

This chain joins TRBV29-1 and TRBJ1-2; TRBD1 is a possible D gene (5 bases). The CDR3 extends over 13 amino acids. Trimming left V 3 bases short and J 5 bases short, with 13 bases between. Germline CDR1 reads SQVTM; CDR2 reads ANQGSEA. In DNA form, the CDR3 reads TGCAGCGTTGAGAGCCCCGGGGGGTATGGCTACACCTTC. Protein product: CSVESPGGYGYTF.

The V and J genes are TRBV30 and TRBJ2-7, with D perhaps TRBD1 (5 bases). The CDR3 sequence is 13 residues long. Germline CDR1 GTSNPN, CDR2 SVGIG (reference sequence). Between the trimmed V and J ends, which lost 5 bases and 3 bases, there was a span of 14 bases. The chain's CDR3 is CAWADRRFYEQYF. As DNA, the CDR3 is TGTGCCTGGGCTGACAGACGGTTCTACGAGCAGTACTTC.

The rearrangement uses TRBV9 and TRBJ1-3; D is undetermined. V gave up 0 bases and J gave up 0 bases, with 7 bases separating them. Germline CDR1 and CDR2: SGDLS and YYNGEE. CDR3 size: 15 residues. CDR3 residues: CASSVAGISGNTIYF. Here the CDR3 DNA reads TGTGCCAGCAGCGTAGCGGGGATCTCTGGAAACACCATATATTTT.

In regard to this clone: Other DNA sequences in this specimen translate into the identical CDR3. The V call is TRBV9, the J call TRBJ2-1; D might be TRBD1 (5 bases). Trimming left V 0 bases short and J 5 bases short, with 6 bases between. Germline V gene sequence: CDR1 SGDLS, CDR2 YYNGEE. The CDR3 is 13 amino acids. CDR3: CASSVVGDNEQFF. The CDR3 nucleotides are TGTGCCAGCAGCGTAGTAGGGGACAATGAGCAGTTCTTC. The whole variable domain, filled in from reference TRBV9 and TRBJ2-1, reads DSGVTQTPKHLITATGQRVTLRCSPRSGDLSVYWYQQSLDQGLQFLIQYYNGEERAKGNILERFSAQQFPDLHSELNLSSLELGDSALYFCASSVVGDNEQFFGPGTRLTVL.

CDR3 residues: CASSSGLVSSYEQYF. DNA of the CDR3: TGTGCCAGCAGTTCCGGACTGGTGAGCTCCTACGAGCAGTACTTC. The V and J genes are TRBV28 and TRBJ2-7, with a tentative D call TRBD2 (5 bases). V shed 4 bases and J shed 0 bases, with 13 bases lying between them. The germline V gene has CDR1 MDHEN and CDR2 SYDVKM. There are 15 residues in the CDR3.

The genes are TRBV5-8 and TRBJ2-7; weak D call: TRBD1 (5 bases). In germline, CDR1 is SGHTS, CDR2 YDEGEE. V was shortened by 4 bases and J by 4 bases, with 12 bases between the two germline ends. This CDR3 has 13 amino acids. DNA of the CDR3: TGTGCCAGCAGCACACGACAGCAATACGAGCAGTACTTC. As protein: CASSTRQQYEQYF.

The chain joins TRBV19 to TRBJ1-1; 7 bases agree with TRBD1. V shed 6 bases and J 1 base; nucleotides not matched to a gene: 5. Germline CDR1 and CDR2: LNHDA and SQIVND (reference sequence). The CDR3 totals 14 residues. CDR3 in amino acids: CASSLGQSNTEAFF. For the CDR3, the DNA is TGTGCCAGTAGCCTGGGACAGTCGAACACTGAAGCTTTCTTT.

The rearrangement links TRBV10-3 to TRBJ2-1; 9 bases agree with TRBD1. J lost 4 bases, V lost 8 bases, and 3 bases had no gene match. This CDR3 is 13 amino acids long. Per germline, CDR1 ENHRY and CDR2 SYGVKD. The CDR3 is CAIRDREYNEQFF. The CDR3 region has the DNA TGTGCCATCCGGGACAGGGAATACAATGAGCAGTTCTTC.

The CDR3: CAIKGQAPDYGYTF. CDR3 bases: TGTGCCATCAAGGGACAGGCGCCTGACTATGGCTACACCTTC. The J gene is TRBJ1-2, the V gene TRBV10-3, with 8 bases aligning to TRBD1. The CDR3 contains 14 residues. CDR1 ENHRY and CDR2 SYGVKD come from the germline V gene. The V segment lost 7 bases and the J segment 3 bases; nucleotides outside the gene matches: 7.

CDR3 amino acids: CASKGGFPYEQYF. CDR3 DNA: TGTGCCAGCAAGGGAGGTTTCCCCTACGAGCAGTACTTC. The rearrangement joins TRBV2 to TRBJ2-7; perhaps TRBD2 as D (6 bases). The CDR3 has 13 residues. Germline CDR1 reads SNHLY; CDR2 reads FYNNEI. Trimming removed 7 bases at V and 2 bases at J, with 12 bases between.

This chain uses TRBV7-2 with TRBJ2-1; TRBD2 agrees at 12 bases. Germline trimming cut 1 base from V and 14 bases from J; bases unmatched to any gene: 9. CDR1 is SGHTA and CDR2 is FQGNSA in the germline V gene. The CDR3 consists of 15 residues. The chain's CDR3 is CASSLVDGSSGGEFF. CDR3 DNA: TGTGCCAGCAGCTTAGTAGACGGTTCTAGCGGGGGGGAGTTCTTC. The whole variable domain, remainder taken from reference TRBV7-2 and TRBJ2-1, is GAGVSQSPSNKVTEKGKDVELRCDPISGHTALYWYRQSLGQGLEFLIYFQGNSAPDKSGLPSDRFSAERTGGSVSTLTIQRTQQEDSAVYLCASSLVDGSSGGEFFGPGTRLTVL.

This clone has only a few counts. The V and J genes are TRBV7-9 and TRBJ2-7, with D perhaps TRBD2 (6 bases). Deletions cut 3 bases from V and 1 base from J, with 13 bases between. The CDR3 is 15 amino acids. Germline CDR1 and CDR2: SEHNR and FQNEAQ (reference sequence). CDR3 in DNA: TGTGCCAGCAGCTTTTCGGGAGTTGAATCCTACGAGCAGTACTTC. Protein: CASSFSGVESYEQYF.

The rearrangement uses TRBV10-2 and TRBJ2-3; the match to TRBD2 covers 8 bases. V gave up 7 bases and J gave up 2 bases; unmatched junction bases: 8. The CDR3 runs to 15 residues. Germline V gene sequence: CDR1 WSHSY, CDR2 SAAADI. The CDR3: CASIKAGVSTDTQYF. The CDR3 region has the DNA TGCGCCAGCATTAAAGCGGGGGTCTCCACAGATACGCAGTATTTT.

This chain joins TRBV6-5 and TRBJ2-1, with 7 nucleotides matching TRBD2. Germline V lookup: CDR1 MNHEY, CDR2 SVGAGI. With 2 bases clipped from V and 4 bases from J, the junction kept 5 bases outside the gene matches. The CDR3 is 15 amino acids. In DNA form, the CDR3 reads TGTGCCAGCAGTTACGGCGGGAGACGTTACAATGAGCAGTTCTTC. Translating gives CASSYGGRRYNEQFF.

V is TRBV3-1 (or the pseudogene TRBV3-2) and J is TRBJ1-3, with TRBD1 matching 8 bases. The junction had 6 bases not matched to a gene; V was cut back by 1 base and J by 10 bases. This CDR3 comprises 14 residues. The germline V gene has CDR1 LGHDT and CDR2 YNNKEL (reference sequence). CDR3 region: CASSQAGQGGTIYF. CDR3 nucleotides: TGTGCCAGCAGCCAAGCCGGACAGGGTGGGACCATATATTTT.

The chain has TRBV5-4 and TRBJ1-1; no clear D. The germline V gene has CDR1 SGHNT and CDR2 YYREEE (reference sequence). The V and J ends lost 4 bases and 6 bases respectively, with 10 bases between them. The CDR3 spans 12 residues. CDR3 bases: TGTGCCAGCAGCCAGACACCCTCTGAAGCTTTCTTT. Translation: CASSQTPSEAFF.

J is TRBJ2-5 and V is TRBV5-4; 11 nucleotides agree with TRBD2. The CDR3 covers 16 residues. The ends lost 5 bases at V and 2 bases at J; junction bases unmatched: 8. Looked up from germline, CDR1 is SGHNT and CDR2 is YYREEE (reference sequence). The CDR3 nucleotides read TGTGCCAGCAGGTATGGGACTAGCGGAGCACAAGAGACCCAGTACTTC. Encoded protein: CASRYGTSGAQETQYF.

This clone has only one observation. The rearrangement uses TRBV18 and TRBJ2-7; D may be TRBD1 (5 bases). Germline V lookup: CDR1 KGHSH, CDR2 LQKENI. With 3 bases removed from V and 2 bases from J, the gap between germline ends came to 14 bases. The CDR3 runs to 15 residues. In DNA, the CDR3 is TGTGCCAGCTCACCCGTTGCGGACACTGCCTACGAGCAGTACTTC. This gives the protein CASSPVADTAYEQYF.

This clone was observed a handful of times. The rearrangement joins TRBV19 to TRBJ2-7, with D perhaps matching TRBD1 (6 bases). Per the germline V gene, CDR1 is LNHDA and CDR2 is SQIVND (reference sequence). V lost 5 bases, J lost 3 bases, and 11 bases lay in between. The CDR3 is 13 residues long. The CDR3 is CASSPRDIYEQYF. The CDR3 nucleotides are TGTGCCAGTAGTCCCCGGGACATCTACGAGCAGTACTTC.

The V gene is TRBV29-1, the J gene TRBJ2-1, with 7 nucleotides matching TRBD1. The length of the CDR3 is 13 residues. In germline, CDR1 is SQVTM, CDR2 ANQGSEA. Losses at the gene ends were 3 bases for V and 8 bases for J; bases not matched to a gene: 7. The CDR3 DNA is TGCAGCGTTGACCCCAGGGGGTCATATGAGCAGTTCTTC. This gives the protein CSVDPRGSYEQFF.

As DNA, the CDR3 is TGTGCCAGCAGTTACAGGGATAGCGGTGTTTACGAGCAGTACTTC. It yields the protein CASSYRDSGVYEQYF. This chain connects TRBV6-5 to TRBJ2-7; D is possibly TRBD2 (6 bases). Germline loops: CDR1 MNHEY, CDR2 SVGAGI. The V end lost 2 bases, the J end lost 4 bases, and 15 bases lay between the germline ends. This CDR3 is built from 15 residues.

The chain carries TRBV25-1 and TRBJ2-7; D is unresolved. Between the trimmed V and J ends, which lost 4 bases and 3 bases, there was a span of 10 bases. CDR3 length: 13 residues. Germline V gene lookup returns CDR1 MGHDK and CDR2 SYGVNS. CDR3 protein: CASSASYFYEQYF. CDR3 DNA sequence: TGTGCCAGCAGTGCCTCGTATTTCTACGAGCAGTACTTC.